One and the same sample provided the 28 T cell receptor beta chains below, sequenced in a study of control samples from healthy donors and cancer patients. The method was immunoSEQ multiplex PCR; TCRdb's version includes in-frame clones alone and lacks a portion of them. Found here are roughly 76,000 clones, about 95% of them singletons; the top ten hold roughly 6.2%. What was sequenced was blood. The receptor set was obtained from a woman aged 40 to 49 in good health.

The gene calls are TRBV7-2 and TRBJ1-2; D call uncertain. The ends were cut back, 3 bases at V and 3 bases at J, with 8 bases in the middle. Germline CDR1 SGHTA, CDR2 FQGNSA. The CDR3 length is 13 residues. Here the CDR3 reads CASSFDRDYGYTF. The CDR3 coding sequence is TGTGCCAGCAGCTTTGACCGAGACTATGGCTACACCTTC. Full variable domain (rest looked up from reference TRBV7-2 and TRBJ1-2): GAGVSQSPSNKVTEKGKDVELRCDPISGHTALYWYRQSLGQGLEFLIYFQGNSAPDKSGLPSDRFSAERTGGSVSTLTIQRTQQEDSAVYLCASSFDRDYGYTFGSGTRLTVV.

The chain employs TRBV6-2 or TRBV6-3 and TRBJ2-1; possible D gene TRBD1, 6 bases. V was pared by 2 bases and J by 9 bases, with 11 bases between. Germline assignment: CDR1 MNHEY and CDR2 SVGEGT. This CDR3 has 13 residues. CDR3 sequence (DNA): TGTGCCAGCAGTTACGGGGGCCACCTTGAGCAGTTCTTC. Protein product: CASSYGGHLEQFF.

The V call is TRBV5-6, the J call TRBJ2-7; the match to TRBD2 covers 9 bases. Germline-derived CDR1 and CDR2 are SGHDT and YYEEEE. The CDR3 covers 14 residues. V shed 2 bases, J shed 6 bases, and the junction held 6 bases outside the gene matches. The DNA of the CDR3 is TGTGCCAGCAGCTTCCTTGCGGGAGGGGTCGAGCAGTACTTC. Translating it yields CASSFLAGGVEQYF. Filled out from reference TRBV5-6 and TRBJ2-7, the complete variable domain reads DAGVTQSPTHLIKTRGQQVTLRCSPKSGHDTVSWYQQALGQGPQFIFQYYEEEERQRGNFPDRFSGHQFPNYSSELNVNALLLGDSALYLCASSFLAGGVEQYFGPGTRLTVT.

The chain carries TRBV7-6 and TRBJ2-7; 8 bases match TRBD2. In germline, CDR1 is SGHVS, CDR2 FNYEAQ. The V gene end was trimmed by 4 bases and the J gene end by 2 bases; junction bases not matched to a gene: 13. The CDR3 spans 17 residues. The chain's CDR3 is CASSSYLSGVFAYEQYF. The DNA for the CDR3 is TGTGCCAGCAGCTCTTACCTTAGCGGGGTTTTCGCCTACGAGCAGTACTTC.

CDR3 nucleotides: TGTGCCAGCAGTGAAGGGGGGGTAAACACCGGGGAGCTGTTTTTT. Translation: CASSEGGVNTGELFF. The chain uses TRBV6-4 and TRBJ2-2, with D tentatively TRBD2 (7 bases). V was clipped by 3 bases and J by 2 bases, with 10 bases between them. CDR1 is MRHNA, CDR2 SNTAGT, per germline. This CDR3 region has 15 residues.

This chain connects TRBV24-1 to TRBJ2-5; the D gene is possibly TRBD1 (6 bases). This CDR3 region has 14 residues. Germline lookup yields CDR1 KGHDR and CDR2 SFDVKD. The V gene lost 4 bases and the J gene lost 5 bases, with 13 bases spanning the gap. CDR3 in amino acids: CATSDPTGMETQYF. The CDR3, as DNA: TGTGCCACCAGTGACCCGACAGGTATGGAGACCCAGTACTTC.

This clone was counted a single time. The chain joins TRBV21-1 to TRBJ1-3. TRBV21-1 is a pseudogene. This CDR3 is 15 amino acids long. CDR3: CASVDESFSGNTIYF. Written as DNA, the CDR3 is TGTGCCAGCGTTGACGAGTCCTTCTCTGGAAACACCATATATTTT.

The chain carries TRBV12-3 or TRBV12-4 and TRBJ1-1; a weak D match, TRBD1 (6 bases). This CDR3 has 13 residues. V lost 5 bases and J lost 4, with 11 bases in between. CDR3 in DNA: TGTGCCAGCAGTCGGGGGCAGGGCACTGAAGCTTTCTTT. Protein sequence: CASSRGQGTEAFF.

The chain uses TRBV6-6 and TRBJ2-2; either TRBD1 or TRBD2 may supply D (5 bases each). Trimming took 2 bases from V and 8 from J, leaving 6 bases between them. The CDR3 spans 12 residues. Germline CDR1 MNHNY, CDR2 SVGAGI (reference sequence). The DNA for the CDR3 is TGTGCCAGCAGTTACGGGGGAGGGGAGCTGTTTTTT. This gives the protein CASSYGGGELFF.

The chain is built from TRBV19 and TRBJ1-2, with TRBD1 identical over 9 bases. Trimming at V came to 7 bases and at J to 4 bases, leaving 10 bases not matched to a gene. Germline V gene data show CDR1 as LNHDA and CDR2 as SQIVND (reference sequence). CDR3 size: 15 residues. CDR3 DNA: TGTGCCAGTAATAAACAACAGGGGGCTGCCTATGGCTACACCTTC. Translation gives CASNKQQGAAYGYTF.

The chain combines TRBV11-1 with TRBJ2-1; 10 bases align to TRBD2. In germline, CDR1 is SGHAT, CDR2 FQDESV (reference sequence). This CDR3 is 15 amino acids long. Trimming cost V 5 bases and J 9 bases; bases outside gene matches: 10. CDR3 in DNA: TGTGCCAGCAGCCGAGCGGGAGGGTTGGAGGGTGAGCAGTTCTTC. As protein: CASSRAGGLEGEQFF.

V usage is TRBV7-9 and J usage is TRBJ1-2; perhaps TRBD1 as D (5 bases). The germline gives CDR1 SEHNR, CDR2 FQNEAQ (reference sequence). Trimming removed 0 bases from V and 7 bases from J, with 12 bases in between. This CDR3 is built from 14 residues. This CDR3 is CASSLALTGGGYTF. As DNA, the CDR3 is TGTGCCAGCAGCTTAGCGCTTACAGGCGGTGGCTACACCTTC.

This chain uses TRBV5-1 with TRBJ1-5; 8 bases are a match to TRBD1. V trimming: 7 bases; J trimming: 5 bases; junction bases outside the gene matches: 5. The CDR3 loop spans 13 amino acids. Looked up from germline, CDR1 is SGHRS and CDR2 is YFSETQ. The CDR3 is CASSGGADQPQHF. The CDR3 DNA reads TGCGCCAGCTCAGGGGGCGCGGATCAGCCCCAGCATTTT.

This rearrangement joins TRBV27 to TRBJ2-7; D possibly corresponds to TRBD2 (6 bases). The CDR3 has 15 residues. Germline V lookup: CDR1 MNHEY, CDR2 SMNVEV (reference sequence). Trimming removed 7 bases from V and 3 bases from J, with 19 bases in between. The CDR3 loop reads CASTSGTANFYEQYF. DNA of the CDR3: TGTGCCAGCACTTCGGGGACTGCGAATTTCTACGAGCAGTACTTC.

V gene TRBV6-5 combines with J gene TRBJ2-2; 8 nucleotides line up with TRBD1. Per the germline V gene, CDR1 is MNHEY and CDR2 is SVGAGI. J lost 4 bases, V lost 6 bases, and 7 bases had no gene match. There are 15 residues in the CDR3. The CDR3 region has the DNA TGTGCCAGCAGAGTGGGACAGGCAAGCACCGGGGAGCTGTTTTTT. Protein product: CASRVGQASTGELFF.

CDR3 nucleotides: TGTGCCACCAGCAGTAGGGCCAATAGCAATCAGCCCCAGCATTTT. Its protein is CATSSRANSNQPQHF. V gene TRBV15 combines with J gene TRBJ1-5; D is undetermined. Trimming took off 3 bases at V and 0 bases at J, with 9 bases between the two ends. CDR1 and CDR2 (germline): LNHNV, YYDKDF (reference sequence). The CDR3 loop spans 15 amino acids.

The chain combines TRBV11-2 with TRBJ2-1, with TRBD2 identical over 12 bases. Germline V gene data show CDR1 as SGHAT and CDR2 as FQNNGV. Trimming at V came to 1 base and at J to 9 bases, leaving 7 bases not matched to a gene. The CDR3 runs to 16 residues. The CDR3 protein is CASSLGRLAGAGEQFF. As DNA, the CDR3 is TGTGCCAGCAGCTTAGGACGACTAGCGGGAGCCGGTGAGCAGTTCTTC.

The CDR3 DNA is TGTGCCAGCAGGCCGACAGGGTATAGGCAGTACTTC. It translates to CASRPTGYRQYF. The chain has TRBV11-2 and TRBJ2-7; 7 nucleotides line up with TRBD1. V was pared by 6 bases and J by 9 bases, with 8 bases of the junction left unmatched. CDR1 is SGHAT and CDR2 is FQNNGV in the germline V gene. This CDR3 region has 12 residues.

The J gene is TRBJ1-1, the V gene TRBV2, with TRBD1 matching 10 bases. Looked up from germline, CDR1 is SNHLY and CDR2 is FYNNEI. The CDR3 consists of 16 residues. Losses at the gene ends were 7 bases for V and 5 bases for J; bases not matched to a gene: 13. The CDR3 here is CASIKGRTGGWTEAFF. The CDR3 DNA reads TGTGCCAGCATCAAGGGGCGGACAGGGGGATGGACTGAAGCTTTCTTT.

The chain uses TRBV7-8 and TRBJ2-3; TRBD2 aligns across 8 bases. There are 15 residues in the CDR3. After removal of 5 bases from V and 1 base from J, the junction contained 5 bases not matched to a gene. Per the germline V gene, CDR1 is SGHVS and CDR2 is FQNEAQ. This CDR3 is CASSDIGGGTDTQYF. CDR3 nucleotide sequence: TGTGCCAGCAGCGACATCGGGGGGGGCACAGATACGCAGTATTTT.

The chain is built from TRBV27 and TRBJ2-3; D might be TRBD2 (7 bases). In germline, CDR1 is MNHEY, CDR2 SMNVEV (reference sequence). The CDR3 length is 15 residues. Trimming pared 6 bases from V and 4 bases from J, leaving 17 bases between. The DNA for the CDR3 is TGTGCCAGCAGCCGGGGGGCAGCGGGATCAGATACGCAGTATTTT. Translating it yields CASSRGAAGSDTQYF.

There are a few counts of this clone. The chain uses TRBV18 and TRBJ2-1; TRBD1 matches 12 bases. The CDR3 totals 16 residues. V shed 4 bases, J shed 7 bases, and the junction held 8 bases outside the gene matches. Germline CDR1 KGHSH, CDR2 LQKENI. This CDR3 reads CASSRTGTGGKNEQFF. Here the CDR3 DNA reads TGTGCCAGCTCACGCACCGGGACAGGGGGCAAAAATGAGCAGTTCTTC.

The chain joins TRBV4-1 to TRBJ1-3; a weak D match, TRBD1 (6 bases). Trimming removed 4 bases from V and 4 bases from J, with 20 bases in between. Germline CDR1 reads MGHRA; CDR2 reads YSYEKL. The CDR3 has 17 residues. Written as DNA, the CDR3 is TGCGCCAGCAGCCGCAAGCCTCCCGGGACAACCGGAAACACCATATATTTT. Protein sequence: CASSRKPPGTTGNTIYF.

The rearrangement joins TRBV6-5 to TRBJ2-7, with D unclear. The CDR3 is 14 residues long. Trimming removed 4 bases from V and 0 bases from J, with 10 bases in between. CDR1 and CDR2 from the germline V gene are MNHEY and SVGAGI. CDR3 DNA: TGTGCCAGCAGTTCGAGCCCGAGCTCCTACGAGCAGTACTTC. This codes for CASSSSPSSYEQYF.

The rearrangement uses TRBV11-2 and TRBJ1-1; D possibly corresponds to TRBD1 (5 bases). Per germline, CDR1 SGHAT and CDR2 FQNNGV. Trimming stripped 3 bases from V and 1 base from J, with 12 bases between. The CDR3 sequence is 15 residues long. The CDR3 DNA sequence: TGTGCCAGCAGCTTGGGGTATAGGGGGAACACTGAAGCTTTCTTT. Encoded protein: CASSLGYRGNTEAFF.

V gene TRBV3-1 (or the pseudogene TRBV3-2) combines with J gene TRBJ1-1, with D perhaps matching TRBD1 (5 bases). The germline V and J ends were trimmed by 0 bases and 7 bases, with 15 bases remaining between them. Germline V CDR1 and CDR2: LGHDT, YNNKEL (reference sequence). The CDR3 length is 15 residues. In nucleotides, the CDR3 is TGTGCCAGCAGCCAAGATAACAACAGGAATCATGAAGCTTTCTTT. Amino acid sequence: CASSQDNNRNHEAFF.

This chain links TRBV21-1 with TRBJ2-5; the table names TRBD2, a call not compared with the DNA. TRBV21-1 is flagged as a pseudogene. The CDR3 runs to 13 residues. The CDR3 here is CASSKGLQETQYF. CDR3 bases: TGTGCCAGCAGCAAGGGACTACAAGAGACCCAGTACTTC.

This sequence joins TRBV6-5 and TRBJ1-1, with D possibly TRBD1 on 5 matching bases. Germline loops: CDR1 MNHEY, CDR2 SVGAGI. This CDR3 has 13 residues. V was shortened by 10 bases and J by 7 bases, with 19 bases between the two germline ends. This CDR3 reads CATMSQGNVEAFF. DNA of the CDR3: TGTGCCACGATGTCTCAGGGAAATGTTGAAGCTTTCTTT.